Following are 11 T cell receptor beta chains from one sample sequenced in a study of human T cells and chemical hapten exposure. TCRdb processed the RACE reads anew with MiXCR; each CDR3 protein has one entry. The sample has roughly 100,000 distinct CDR3 sequences; approximately 11% are singletons. Time point given: pre-sensitization, week 0. Stated treatment: therapeutic diphenylcyclopropenone sensitization with weekly scalp DPC. The specimen was whole blood, collected in connection with sensitization to the hapten diphenylcyclopropenone (DPC). The receptors shown here come from a woman in her fifties or sixties with alopecia areata. Some clones in this sample may be carry-over from other donors' samples.

This clonotype was seen many times. This chain joins TRBV5-1 and TRBJ2-2; D might be TRBD1 (5 bases). The CDR3 sequence is 14 residues long. Trimming shortened V by 1 base and J by 1 base, and 5 bases separated the two germline ends. Per germline, CDR1 SGHRS and CDR2 YFSETQ. CDR3 protein: CASSLTGNTGELFF. CDR3 in DNA: TGCGCCAGCAGCTTGACAGGGAACACCGGGGAGCTGTTTTTT.

CDR3: CASSLGTSGGDISYEQYF. The CDR3, as DNA: TGTGCCAGCTCACTAGGGACTAGCGGGGGCGATATCTCCTACGAGCAGTACTTC. The rearrangement uses TRBV18 and TRBJ2-7; 14 bases are a match to TRBD2. Germline V gene lookup returns CDR1 KGHSH and CDR2 LQKENI. The CDR3 has 18 residues. The junction had 8 bases not matched to a gene; V was cut back by 4 bases and J by 0 bases. The variable domain in full, with the rest retrieved from reference TRBV18 and TRBJ2-7, is NAGVMQNPRHLVRRRGQEARLRCSPMKGHSHVYWYRQLPEEGLKFMVYLQKENIIDESGMPKERFSAEFPKEGPSILRIQQVVRGDSAAYFCASSLGTSGGDISYEQYFGPGTRLTVT.

This chain connects TRBV29-1 to TRBJ2-3; no definite D call. The CDR3 loop spans 11 amino acids. From germline, CDR1 is SQVTM and CDR2 ANQGSEA. The V and J ends lost 4 bases and 6 bases respectively, with 8 bases between them. CDR3 nucleotide sequence: TGCAGCGTTGCAGTCGGGGATACGCAGTATTTT. This gives the protein CSVAVGDTQYF.

This clonotype has at least ten counts. The chain uses TRBV12-3 or TRBV12-4 and TRBJ2-3; D remains ambiguous. V gave up 5 bases and J gave up 4 bases, with 10 bases separating them. The CDR3 consists of 13 residues. The CDR3 sequence: CASSPPGADTQYF. In nucleotides, the CDR3 is TGTGCCAGCAGTCCCCCTGGGGCAGATACGCAGTATTTT.

V and J are TRBV4-1 and TRBJ2-1, with TRBD1 matching over 9 bases. Trimming removed 3 bases from V and 3 bases from J; junction bases left unmatched: 9. CDR3 length: 17 residues. From germline, CDR1 is MGHRA and CDR2 YSYEKL. CDR3 region: CASSQGTGPLFYNEQFF. The CDR3 DNA reads TGCGCCAGCAGCCAGGGGACAGGGCCTCTATTCTACAATGAGCAGTTCTTC.

This clonotype was observed a few times. The gene calls are TRBV5-5 and TRBJ2-7, with TRBD2 matching 7 bases. The V segment lost 0 bases and the J segment 3 bases; nucleotides outside the gene matches: 6. Per the germline V gene, CDR1 is SGHKS and CDR2 is YYEKEE (reference sequence). CDR3 length equals 15 residues. CDR3 coding DNA: TGTGCCAGCAGCTTGGGCCTAGCGGATTTCTACGAGCAGTACTTC. This sequence encodes CASSLGLADFYEQYF.

V gene TRBV11-3 combines with J gene TRBJ2-1; 13 bases match TRBD2. Trimming took 0 bases from V and 4 from J; bases not matched to a gene: 3. Looked up from germline, CDR1 is SGHNT and CDR2 is YENEEA. This CDR3 spans 17 amino acids. The CDR3 spells CASSLDWTSGGYNEQFF. The DNA of the CDR3 is TGTGCCAGCAGCTTAGATTGGACTAGCGGGGGATACAATGAGCAGTTCTTC.

This clonotype was recorded a few times. The V call is TRBV11-2, the J call TRBJ1-1; perhaps TRBD1 as D (5 bases). From germline, CDR1 is SGHAT and CDR2 FQNNGV. This CDR3 region has 13 residues. V shed 4 bases and J shed 5 bases, with 11 bases lying between them. The CDR3 spells CASSSRVGTEAFF. The CDR3 DNA sequence: TGTGCCAGCAGCTCCAGGGTTGGTACTGAAGCTTTCTTT.

This clonotype was counted many times. The chain recombines TRBV3-1 with TRBJ1-1; the match to TRBD1 covers 12 bases. CDR3 size: 19 residues. V dropped 1 base and J dropped 7; count of bases not matched to a gene: 16. Germline values: CDR1 LGHDT, CDR2 YNNKEL (reference sequence). This CDR3 is CASSQVRGGGQGAMGEAFF. The DNA of the CDR3 is TGTGCCAGCAGCCAAGTCCGTGGAGGGGGACAGGGGGCGATGGGTGAAGCTTTCTTT.

The rearrangement joins TRBV15 to TRBJ1-2; 7 bases match TRBD1. V was pared by 8 bases and J by 8 bases, with 14 bases of the junction left unmatched. The CDR3 has 14 amino acids. From germline, CDR1 is LNHNV and CDR2 YYDKDF (reference sequence). The chain's CDR3 is CATRGGGEKQGYTF. The CDR3 bases are TGTGCCACCCGAGGAGGGGGCGAAAAGCAAGGCTACACCTTC.

As regards this clonotype: This sequence may be a read error, since a much larger clone differs from it by one base. The chain couples TRBV30 to TRBJ1-3, with D unclear. The CDR3 contains 14 residues. Germline CDR1 and CDR2: GTSNPN and SVGIG (reference sequence). The CDR3 DNA reads as TGTGCCAGGAGTGTTGGGAACTCTGGAAACACCATATATTTT. Translation: CARSVGNSGNTIYF.